This TCR beta chain was identified in a study of cytomegalovirus exposure and HLA in healthy donors. Study conclusions and caveats: Researchers counted around 180 TCR beta chains as cytomegalovirus-associated.

On this clone: What it recognizes is unknown.

V was pared by 1 base and J by 7 bases, with 10 bases of the junction left unmatched. CDR1 and CDR2 (germline): SGHVS, FNYEAQ. This CDR3 contains 15 residues. The method was immunoSEQ multiplex PCR; TCRdb's version includes in-frame clones alone and lacks a portion of them. The repertoire holds under 150,000 clones, around 87% seen once, with under 9% in the top ten. The sequencing input was PBMCs. This chain connects TRBV7-6 to TRBJ2-7; 7 bases match TRBD1. The source of this sequence is a man between 18 and 35 years old in good health and CMV-seropositive. The CDR3 reads CASSLGRGSPGEQYF. The CDR3 nucleotides read TGTGCCAGCAGCTTAGGCAGGGGGAGCCCGGGGGAGCAGTACTTC.